This T cell receptor (beta chain) derives from a study of OX40 agonist ivuxolimab in advanced cancers. The germline CDR1 and CDR2 sequences are GTSNPN and SVGIG (reference sequence). The CDR3 length is 13 residues. With V trimmed by 0 bases and J by 15 bases, 10 bases remained unmatched. Sequencing used immunoSEQ multiplex PCR; TCRdb keeps in-frame clones, though not all of them. The sample holds about 82,000 clones, roughly 92% seen once. This TCR derives from an adult with an advanced solid tumor such as melanoma, head and neck, liver or kidney cancer. The rearrangement links TRBV30 to TRBJ2-1, with 8 bases fitting TRBD2. The material was CD4+ or CD8+ T cells sorted from blood, obtained in a trial of the OX40 agonist ivuxolimab. The CDR3: CAWSVQRGLIPFF. CDR3 nucleotide sequence: TGTGCCTGGAGTGTACAGCGGGGGCTCATACCGTTCTTC.